The 21 T cell receptor beta chains below were found in one sample sequenced in a study of shared clonotypes between healthy human individuals. Assay: immunoSEQ multiplex PCR; the TCRdb copy retains only in-frame clones and omits some. Among over a million clones listed, about 80% were seen once. Input material: memory CD4+ T cells from PBMCs. As for subset: CD45RA-negative fraction. These receptors were taken from a man in his late teens or twenties in good health. Some clones in this sample may be carry-over from other donors' samples.

This chain connects TRBV5-6 to TRBJ2-7; no clear D gene. V shed 2 bases and J shed 2 bases, with 14 bases lying between them. This CDR3 comprises 15 residues. Germline values: CDR1 SGHDT, CDR2 YYEEEE. For the CDR3, the DNA is TGTGCCAGCAGCTTATGGCAAAGAGCTCCCTACGAGCAGTACTTC. Its protein is CASSLWQRAPYEQYF.

In its sample, this clone was seen once. Given a much more abundant clone one base away, this may be a read error. The V call is TRBV28, the J call TRBJ2-6, with D perhaps matching TRBD1 (5 bases). CDR3 length: 16 amino acids. Germline-derived CDR1 and CDR2 are MDHEN and SYDVKM. The CDR3 nucleotides are TGTGCCAGCAGTTTTCCGGCCTCCACTGGGGCCAACGTCCCGACTTTC. Its protein product is CASSFPASTGANVPTF.

The genes are TRBV2 and TRBJ1-4, with D perhaps TRBD1 (5 bases). With 8 bases removed from V and 5 bases from J, the gap between germline ends came to 18 bases. From germline, CDR1 is SNHLY and CDR2 FYNNEI. The CDR3 extends over 15 amino acids. The CDR3: CASGSLGTGNEKLFF. CDR3 bases: TGTGCCAGCGGTTCTTTGGGGACGGGGAATGAAAAACTGTTTTTT.

V is TRBV25-1 and J is TRBJ2-7; D may correspond to TRBD1 or TRBD2 (5 bases each). There are 16 residues in the CDR3. Trimming took off 3 bases at V and 0 bases at J, with 15 bases between the two ends. Germline CDR1 MGHDK, CDR2 SYGVNS. This chain's CDR3 is CASSDWGTPSSYEQYF. CDR3 sequence (DNA): TGTGCCAGCAGTGATTGGGGGACCCCTAGCTCCTACGAGCAGTACTTC.

This clone was detected only once. The CDR3 end shows no conserved phenylalanine or tryptophan, and so a read error is likely. The chain recombines TRBV7-9 with TRBJ1-1; D not resolved. CDR3 length: 13 amino acids. The germline V gene has CDR1 SEHNR and CDR2 FQNEAQ (reference sequence). The CDR3 bases are TGTGCCGGCAGCTTACAGAGGAACACTGAAGCTTTCTCT. Its protein is CAGSLQRNTEAFS.

This clone appeared a few times. This sample includes further DNA sequences coding for the same CDR3. The chain links TRBV29-1 to TRBJ2-1; 13 bases are shared with TRBD2. The CDR3 has 14 residues. Trimming at V came to 5 bases and at J to 6 bases, leaving 4 bases not matched to a gene. Germline V lookup: CDR1 SQVTM, CDR2 ANQGSEA. The CDR3 spells CSVLGTSGANEQFF. The CDR3 DNA is TGCAGCGTTCTCGGGACTAGCGGGGCCAATGAGCAGTTCTTC.

The rearrangement uses TRBV9 and TRBJ1-3, with a possible D match to TRBD1 (6 bases). V dropped 3 bases and J dropped 3 bases, with 13 bases sitting between them. Germline CDR1 SGDLS, CDR2 YYNGEE. The CDR3 runs to 15 residues. CDR3 residues: CASSATGSGGNTIYF. CDR3 DNA: TGTGCCAGCAGCGCAACAGGGAGTGGTGGAAACACCATATATTTT.

The chain employs TRBV30 and TRBJ1-3; D remains ambiguous. The CDR3 has 14 residues. Trimming took off 4 bases at V and 0 bases at J, with 10 bases between the two ends. CDR1 is GTSNPN, CDR2 SVGIG, per germline (reference sequence). The chain's CDR3 is CAWNYGLSGNTIYF. DNA for the CDR3: TGTGCCTGGAACTACGGACTCTCTGGAAACACCATATATTTT. Together with reference TRBV30 and TRBJ1-3, the CDR3 gives the full variable domain: SQTIHQWPATLVQPVGSPLSLECTVEGTSNPNLYWYRQAAGRGLQLLFYSVGIGQISSEVPQNLSASRPQDRQFILSSKKLLLSDSGFYLCAWNYGLSGNTIYFGEGSWLTVV.

This clone was seen a single time. The rearrangement uses TRBV7-9 and TRBJ2-3, with a tentative D call TRBD2 (5 bases). Between the trimmed V and J ends, which lost 5 bases and 6 bases, there was a span of 18 bases. Germline CDR1 is SEHNR and CDR2 is FQNEAQ (reference sequence). CDR3 size: 15 residues. In DNA form, the CDR3 reads TGTGCCAGCAGCCAAATCGGGATTCTGGTGGATACGCAGTATTTT. Translated, it gives CASSQIGILVDTQYF.

The rearrangement links TRBV11-2 to TRBJ2-7; D might be TRBD1 (5 bases). This CDR3 has 15 amino acids. V dropped 0 bases and J dropped 2 bases, with 11 bases sitting between them. Per germline, CDR1 SGHAT and CDR2 FQNNGV. The CDR3 is CASSLEAWGPYEQYF. The CDR3 coding sequence is TGTGCCAGCAGCTTAGAAGCGTGGGGCCCCTACGAGCAGTACTTC.

The rearrangement uses TRBV5-1 and TRBJ2-1; TRBD2 matches at 8 bases. Trimming at V came to 0 bases and at J to 5 bases, leaving 16 bases not matched to a gene. This CDR3 has 19 amino acids. Germline V gene lookup returns CDR1 SGHRS and CDR2 YFSETQ. Here the CDR3 DNA reads TGCGCCAGCAGCTTGGTGGGGCTAGCGGGTGCCCGAGGGGACAATGAGCAGTTCTTC. It specifies CASSLVGLAGARGDNEQFF.

V gene TRBV18 combines with J gene TRBJ1-3; the D is unclear. The CDR3 contains 13 residues. The germline gives CDR1 KGHSH, CDR2 LQKENI. Trimming cost V 1 base and J 5 bases, with 6 bases left between them. CDR3 amino acids: CASSPQTRNTIYF. The DNA for the CDR3 is TGTGCCAGCTCACCACAGACCAGAAACACCATATATTTT.

This chain uses TRBV28 with TRBJ1-2; TRBD1 might be the D (6 bases). The germline V and J ends were trimmed by 6 bases and 6 bases, with 11 bases remaining between them. Looked up from germline, CDR1 is MDHEN and CDR2 is SYDVKM. The CDR3 runs to 12 residues. The CDR3 spells CASSDWTDGYTF. The CDR3 nucleotides read TGTGCCAGCAGCGATTGGACAGATGGCTACACCTTC.

The rearrangement joins TRBV25-1 to TRBJ1-4; a possible D gene is TRBD1 (5 bases). In germline, CDR1 is MGHDK, CDR2 SYGVNS. The CDR3 extends over 14 amino acids. Between the trimmed V and J ends, which lost 2 bases and 5 bases, there was a span of 9 bases. The CDR3 loop is CASSEGAGNEKLFF. The CDR3 DNA is TGTGCCAGCAGTGAAGGGGCAGGGAATGAAAAACTGTTTTTT. Full variable domain (rest looked up from reference TRBV25-1 and TRBJ1-4): EADIYQTPRYLVIGTGKKITLECSQTMGHDKMYWYQQDPGMELHLIHYSYGVNSTEKGDLSSESTVSRIRTEHFPLTLESARPSHTSQYLCASSEGAGNEKLFFGSGTQLSVL.

Turning to this clone: A read error may explain this, as a much larger clone is one base away. This chain joins TRBV6-1 and TRBJ2-2; 7 bases are a match to TRBD1. The V gene end was trimmed by 5 bases and the J gene end by 5 bases; junction bases not matched to a gene: 5. The CDR3 consists of 14 residues. Germline V CDR1 and CDR2: MNHNS, SASEGT. Here the CDR3 reads CASSLRQGTGELFF. The CDR3, as DNA: TGTGCCAGCAGTCTAAGACAGGGAACCGGGGAGCTGTTTTTT.

This sequence joins TRBV5-1 and TRBJ2-2, with 8 bases lining up with TRBD1. The CDR3 is made up of 18 amino acids. The ends lost 5 bases at V and 0 bases at J; junction bases unmatched: 12. Looked up from germline, CDR1 is SGHRS and CDR2 is YFSETQ. Written as DNA, the CDR3 is TGCGCCAGCAGTCCCGGACAGGGCTTCTTCGCGAACACCGGGGAGCTGTTTTTT. Protein sequence: CASSPGQGFFANTGELFF.

V is TRBV7-2 and J is TRBJ2-3; the match to TRBD2 covers 7 bases. The germline CDR1 and CDR2 sequences are SGHTA and FQGNSA. V shed 3 bases and J 3 bases; nucleotides not matched to a gene: 6. This CDR3 is 15 amino acids long. CDR3 protein: CASSFASGRTDTQYF. CDR3 coding DNA: TGTGCCAGCAGCTTTGCTAGCGGAAGAACAGATACGCAGTATTTT.

As regards this clone: This is likely an artifact of a read error, given a far larger clone one base away. Additional DNA sequences in this sample encode the identical CDR3. The chain joins TRBV30 to TRBJ2-2; D possibly matches TRBD1 or TRBD2 (5 bases each). Germline CDR1 reads GTSNPN; CDR2 reads SVGIG (reference sequence). This CDR3 is built from 16 residues. The chain's CDR3 is CAWTRGHQAVAGELFF. The CDR3 region has the DNA TGTGCCTGGACTCGAGGACACCAGGCCGTCGCCGGGGAGCTGTTTTTC.

In this sample, this clone turned up a few times. The rearrangement uses TRBV7-2 and TRBJ2-7; TRBD2 matches at 7 bases. V was pared by 3 bases and J by 5 bases, with 10 bases of the junction left unmatched. The length of the CDR3 is 15 residues. Germline V CDR1 and CDR2: SGHTA, FQGNSA. The DNA of the CDR3 is TGTGCCAGCAGCTTTCAGATAGCGGGTGCGGACGAGCAGTACTTC. Translated: CASSFQIAGADEQYF.

The rearrangement links TRBV7-6 to TRBJ2-7; 7 positions agree with TRBD1. Trimming at V came to 5 bases and at J to 5 bases, leaving 12 bases not matched to a gene. Germline loops: CDR1 SGHVS, CDR2 FNYEAQ. The CDR3 contains 15 residues. CDR3 nucleotides: TGTGCCAGCAGCCTAAGGGCCGGGACAGCGGACGAGCAGTACTTC. This encodes CASSLRAGTADEQYF. The variable domain in full, with the rest retrieved from reference TRBV7-6 and TRBJ2-7, is GAGVSQSPRYKVTKRGQDVALRCDPISGHVSLYWYRQALGQGPEFLTYFNYEAQQDKSGLPNDRFSAERPEGSISTLTIQRTEQRDSAMYRCASSLRAGTADEQYFGPGTRLTVT.

This sequence joins TRBV19 and TRBJ2-3; D may match TRBD1 or TRBD2 (6 bases each). Trimming took 9 bases from V and 5 from J, leaving 18 bases between them. Looked up from germline, CDR1 is LNHDA and CDR2 is SQIVND (reference sequence). CDR3 length equals 14 residues. CDR3 in amino acids: CASLELGGGDTQYF. The CDR3 bases are TGTGCCAGCCTAGAACTAGGAGGGGGAGATACGCAGTATTTT.